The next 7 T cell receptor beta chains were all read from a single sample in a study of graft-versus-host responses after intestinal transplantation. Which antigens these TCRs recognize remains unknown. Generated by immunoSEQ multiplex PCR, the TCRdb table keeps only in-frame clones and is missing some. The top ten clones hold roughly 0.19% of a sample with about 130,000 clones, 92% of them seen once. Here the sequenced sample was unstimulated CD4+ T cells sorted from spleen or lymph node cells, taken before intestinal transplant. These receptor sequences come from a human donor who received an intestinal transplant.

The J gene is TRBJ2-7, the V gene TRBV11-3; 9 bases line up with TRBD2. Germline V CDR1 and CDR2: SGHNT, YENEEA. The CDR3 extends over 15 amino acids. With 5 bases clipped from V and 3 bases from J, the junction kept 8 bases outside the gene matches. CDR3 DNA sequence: TGTGCCAGCAGCCCCCGTGTAGCGGGAGACTACGAGCAGTACTTC. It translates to CASSPRVAGDYEQYF.

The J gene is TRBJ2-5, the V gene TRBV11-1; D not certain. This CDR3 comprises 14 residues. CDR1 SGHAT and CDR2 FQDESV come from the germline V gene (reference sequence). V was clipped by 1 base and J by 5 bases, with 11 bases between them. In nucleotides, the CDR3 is TGTGCCAGCAGCTTAGAGCAGGCAGCGGAGACCCAGTACTTC. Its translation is CASSLEQAAETQYF.

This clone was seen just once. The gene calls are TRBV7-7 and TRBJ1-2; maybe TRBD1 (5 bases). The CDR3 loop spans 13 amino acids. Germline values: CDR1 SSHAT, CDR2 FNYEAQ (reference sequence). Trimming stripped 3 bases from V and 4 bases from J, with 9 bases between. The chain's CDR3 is CASSFPGGYGYTF. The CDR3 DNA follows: TGTGCCAGCAGCTTCCCCGGGGGCTATGGCTACACCTTC.

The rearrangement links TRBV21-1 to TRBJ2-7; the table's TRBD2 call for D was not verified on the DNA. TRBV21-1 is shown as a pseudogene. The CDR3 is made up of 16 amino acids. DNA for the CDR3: TGTGCCAGCAGTGGACTAGCGGGAGGTCCCAGCGCCGAGCAGTACTTC. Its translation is CASSGLAGGPSAEQYF.

The CDR3 DNA sequence: TGTGCCAGCAGCTTGGGACAGGAGTACGAGCAGTACTTC. Encoded protein: CASSLGQEYEQYF. The chain recombines TRBV11-3 with TRBJ2-7; 8 bases agree with TRBD1. Looked up from germline, CDR1 is SGHNT and CDR2 is YENEEA. V dropped 3 bases and J dropped 4; count of bases not matched to a gene: 2. The CDR3 is 13 amino acids.

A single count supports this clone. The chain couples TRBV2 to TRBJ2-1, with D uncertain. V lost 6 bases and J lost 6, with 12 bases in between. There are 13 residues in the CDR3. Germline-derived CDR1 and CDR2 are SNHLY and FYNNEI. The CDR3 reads CASRRRIGNEQFF. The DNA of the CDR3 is TGTGCCAGCAGGCGGCGGATCGGCAATGAGCAGTTCTTC.

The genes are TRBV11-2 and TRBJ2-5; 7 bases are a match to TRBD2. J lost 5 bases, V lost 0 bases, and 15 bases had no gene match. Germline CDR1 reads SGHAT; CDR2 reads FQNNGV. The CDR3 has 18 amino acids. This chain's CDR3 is CASSLERGAWSGKETQYF. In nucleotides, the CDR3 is TGTGCCAGCAGCTTAGAGAGAGGGGCTTGGAGCGGGAAGGAGACCCAGTACTTC.